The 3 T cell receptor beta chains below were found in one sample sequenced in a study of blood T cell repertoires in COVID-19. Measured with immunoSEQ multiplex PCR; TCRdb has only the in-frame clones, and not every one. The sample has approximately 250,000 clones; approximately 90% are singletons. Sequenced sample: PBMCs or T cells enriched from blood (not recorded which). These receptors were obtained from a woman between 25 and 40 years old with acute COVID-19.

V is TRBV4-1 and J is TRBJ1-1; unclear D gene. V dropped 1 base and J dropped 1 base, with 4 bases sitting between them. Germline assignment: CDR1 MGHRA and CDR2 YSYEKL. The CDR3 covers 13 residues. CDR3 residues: CASSQAWNTEAFF. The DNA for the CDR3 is TGCGCCAGCAGCCAAGCTTGGAACACTGAAGCTTTCTTT.

The CDR3 DNA is TGTGCCAGCAGCCCAGTTAACCCAGCTAACTATGGCTACACCTTC. It encodes CASSPVNPANYGYTF. The chain uses TRBV28 and TRBJ1-2; D is undetermined. Germline CDR1 and CDR2: MDHEN and SYDVKM. The CDR3 is 15 residues long. V dropped 6 bases and J dropped 0 bases, with 14 bases sitting between them.

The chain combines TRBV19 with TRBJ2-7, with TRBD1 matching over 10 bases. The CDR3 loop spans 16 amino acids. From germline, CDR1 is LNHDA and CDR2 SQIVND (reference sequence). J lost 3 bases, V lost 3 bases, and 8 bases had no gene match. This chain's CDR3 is CASSMLRDRGNYEQYF. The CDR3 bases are TGTGCCAGTAGTATGCTCCGGGACAGGGGAAACTACGAGCAGTACTTC.